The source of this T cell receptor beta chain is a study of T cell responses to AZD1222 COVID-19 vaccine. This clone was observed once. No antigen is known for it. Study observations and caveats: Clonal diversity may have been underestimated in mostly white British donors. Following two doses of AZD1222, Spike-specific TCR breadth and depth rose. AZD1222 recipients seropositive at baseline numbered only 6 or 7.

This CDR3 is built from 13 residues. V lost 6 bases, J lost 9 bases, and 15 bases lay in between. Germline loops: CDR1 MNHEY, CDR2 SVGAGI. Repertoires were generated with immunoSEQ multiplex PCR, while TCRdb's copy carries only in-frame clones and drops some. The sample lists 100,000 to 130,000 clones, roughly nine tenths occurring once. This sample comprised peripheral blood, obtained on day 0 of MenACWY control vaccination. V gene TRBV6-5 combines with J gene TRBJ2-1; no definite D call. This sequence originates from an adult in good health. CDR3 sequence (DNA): TGTGCCAGCAGCCATGGACGGATCATTGAGCAGTTCTTC. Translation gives CASSHGRIIEQFF.